This TCR beta chain was retrieved from a study of blood T cell repertoires in COVID-19. Study-wide context: T cells, B-cell-depleted T cells, or PBMCs supplied cDNA or gDNA.

Method: immunoSEQ multiplex PCR; TCRdb's copy keeps in-frame clones and lacks some. The data contain 180,000 or so clones, over 70% of them seen just once; the ten biggest clones take up approximately 12%. The age range of participants was 18 to 89 years, with residence in fewer than 25 US areas. Cohorts were based on clinical histories the participants reported. The germline V and J ends were trimmed by 3 bases and 2 bases, with 15 bases remaining between them. The CDR3 loop spans 16 amino acids. CDR1 MDHEN and CDR2 SYDVKM come from the germline V gene. The sample was PBMCs or T cells enriched from blood (not recorded which). The clonotype was recovered from a woman aged 55-75 years who had recovered from COVID-19. The rearrangement joins TRBV28 to TRBJ2-3, with D maybe TRBD2 (6 bases). CDR3 DNA: TGTGCCAGCAGTTTCGGCGGGAAACAGGACACAGATACGCAGTATTTT. Translating it yields CASSFGGKQDTDTQYF.